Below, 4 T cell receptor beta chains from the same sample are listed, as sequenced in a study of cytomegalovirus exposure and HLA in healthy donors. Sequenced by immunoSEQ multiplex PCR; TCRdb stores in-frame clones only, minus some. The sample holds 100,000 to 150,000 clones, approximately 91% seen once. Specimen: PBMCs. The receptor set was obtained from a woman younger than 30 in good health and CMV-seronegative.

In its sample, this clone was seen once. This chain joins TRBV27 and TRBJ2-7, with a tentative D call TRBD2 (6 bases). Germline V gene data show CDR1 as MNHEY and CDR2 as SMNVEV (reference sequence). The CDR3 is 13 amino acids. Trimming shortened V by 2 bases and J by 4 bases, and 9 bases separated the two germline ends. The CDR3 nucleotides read TGTGCCAGCAGTTTAGGGGCGGGGTACGAGCAGTACTTC. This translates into CASSLGAGYEQYF.

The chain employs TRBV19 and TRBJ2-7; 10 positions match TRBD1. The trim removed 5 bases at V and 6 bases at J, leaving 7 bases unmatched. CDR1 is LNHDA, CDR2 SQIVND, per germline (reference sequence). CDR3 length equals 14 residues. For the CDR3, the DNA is TGTGCCAGTAGTGTCCGGGACAGGGGTGTCGAGCAGTACTTC. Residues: CASSVRDRGVEQYF.

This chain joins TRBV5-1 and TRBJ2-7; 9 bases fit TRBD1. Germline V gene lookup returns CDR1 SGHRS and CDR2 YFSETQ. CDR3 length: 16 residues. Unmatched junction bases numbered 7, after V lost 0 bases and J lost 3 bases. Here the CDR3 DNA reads TGCGCCAGCAGCTTGGCCTTTACAGGGGGCAACTACGAGCAGTACTTC. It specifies CASSLAFTGGNYEQYF.

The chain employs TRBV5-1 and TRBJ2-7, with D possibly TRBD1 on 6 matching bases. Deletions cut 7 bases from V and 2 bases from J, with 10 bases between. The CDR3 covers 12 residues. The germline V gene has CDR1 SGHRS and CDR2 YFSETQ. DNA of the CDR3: TGCGCCAGCCATACAGGGACCTACGAGCAGTACTTC. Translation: CASHTGTYEQYF.